The 9 T cell receptor beta chains below all came from one sample that was sequenced in a study of T-cell memory formation after mild COVID-19. TCRdb ran MiXCR on the 5' RACE reads and lists one entry per CDR3 protein. Here the sample spans hundreds of thousands of distinct CDR3 sequences, about 18% being singletons. Sequencing was carried out using PBMCs or a T cell subset sorted from them (not recorded which). The receptors originated from an adult woman who had mild COVID-19 (a few samples of this study predate the infection). Cell type and time point are not known.

This rearrangement joins TRBV19 to TRBJ1-1; TRBD1 might be the D (6 bases). Trimming shortened V by 6 bases and J by 1 base, and 15 bases separated the two germline ends. Germline values: CDR1 LNHDA, CDR2 SQIVND (reference sequence). This CDR3 region has 15 residues. The CDR3 loop reads CASRNPQGPNTEAFF. As DNA, the CDR3 is TGTGCCAGTAGAAACCCACAGGGCCCGAACACTGAAGCTTTCTTT.

This clonotype was observed a few times. The chain links TRBV29-1 to TRBJ2-1, with 9 bases that match TRBD2. The CDR3 covers 13 residues. Germline assignment: CDR1 SQVTM and CDR2 ANQGSEA. J lost 3 bases, V lost 7 bases, and 4 bases had no gene match. CDR3 sequence: CSGLREGYNEQFF. DNA of the CDR3: TGCAGCGGACTGCGGGAGGGCTACAATGAGCAGTTCTTC.

The chain uses TRBV20-1 and TRBJ1-1; TRBD1 might be the D (5 bases). CDR1 and CDR2 from the germline V gene are DFQATT and SNEGSKA (reference sequence). The V and J ends lost 7 bases and 8 bases respectively, with 23 bases between them. CDR3 length: 14 amino acids. The CDR3 protein is CSGTQGGFNGEAFF. The CDR3 DNA reads as TGCAGTGGAACTCAGGGAGGGTTTAATGGGGAAGCTTTCTTT.

This chain links TRBV7-2 with TRBJ2-1, with 8 bases lining up with TRBD2. Germline CDR1 is SGHTA and CDR2 is FQGNSA. J lost 6 bases, V lost 5 bases, and 12 bases had no gene match. The length of the CDR3 is 16 residues. CDR3 residues: CASSRDGGATSNEQFF. The DNA for the CDR3 is TGTGCCAGCAGCCGGGACGGGGGGGCCACGAGCAATGAGCAGTTCTTC.

The V call is TRBV5-1, the J call TRBJ2-3; D is ambiguous. CDR1 SGHRS and CDR2 YFSETQ come from the germline V gene. The ends were cut back, 2 bases at V and 4 bases at J, with 8 bases in the middle. This CDR3 has 13 residues. The chain's CDR3 is CASSLIPADTQYF. Written as DNA, the CDR3 is TGCGCCAGCAGCTTAATTCCGGCAGATACGCAGTATTTT.

This clonotype was detected only a few times. CDR3 region: CASSPQGWNYGYTF. CDR3 nucleotides: TGTGCCAGCAGCCCACAGGGCTGGAACTATGGCTACACCTTC. V and J are TRBV7-9 and TRBJ1-2; the D gene is possibly TRBD1 (6 bases). The CDR3 length is 14 residues. Trimming took off 5 bases at V and 2 bases at J, with 12 bases between the two ends. CDR1 SEHNR and CDR2 FQNEAQ come from the germline V gene (reference sequence).

On this clonotype: At one of its ends the junction is not consistent with the germline gene, which may arise from a read error. The V gene is TRBV7-9, the J gene TRBJ1-3; 10 bases align to TRBD1. This CDR3 is 17 amino acids long. Germline-derived CDR1 and CDR2 are SEHNR and FQNEAQ (reference sequence). In DNA, the CDR3 is TGTGCCAGCAGCCGCGGGACAGGGGAAAGCTCTGGAAACACAATATATTTT. The encoded protein is CASSRGTGESSGNTIYF.

This chain connects TRBV24-1 to TRBJ1-5; D call uncertain. The V end was cut by 1 base, the J end by 6 bases, with 6 bases between. The CDR3 consists of 13 residues. Germline assignment: CDR1 KGHDR and CDR2 SFDVKD. The CDR3 sequence: CATSDFSGQPQHF. The CDR3 DNA is TGTGCCACCAGTGATTTTTCAGGTCAGCCCCAGCATTTT.

Only a few counts were recorded for this clonotype. The rearrangement links TRBV7-2 to TRBJ2-1, with D possibly TRBD1 on 6 matching bases. The CDR3 totals 14 residues. V was shortened by 7 bases and J by 3 bases, with 13 bases between the two germline ends. CDR1 is SGHTA, CDR2 FQGNSA, per germline. CDR3 loop: CASNSRGGYNEQFF. CDR3 sequence (DNA): TGTGCCAGCAACTCCAGGGGTGGCTACAATGAGCAGTTCTTC.